The 9 T cell receptor beta chains presented below share a single source sample, sequenced in a study of blood T cells in healthy people across ages. The second PCR ran about 6 to 12 cycles with a sample-barcoded 5' primer and J-beta primers. TCRdb reprocessed the 5' RACE reads via MiXCR and lists one record per CDR3 protein. Of some 1.4 million distinct CDR3 sequences in the sample, 42% were seen once. The sample comprised blood. The receptors here all came from a woman between 18 and 29 years old in good health.

This clonotype has only a few counts. J is TRBJ1-2 and V is TRBV12-3 or TRBV12-4; TRBD1 aligns across 7 bases. With 5 bases clipped from V and 7 bases from J, the junction kept 7 bases outside the gene matches. The CDR3 runs to 13 residues. In nucleotides, the CDR3 is TGTGCCAGCAGTCATAGACAGGGCGCTGGCTACACCTTC. Amino acids: CASSHRQGAGYTF.

The chain carries TRBV27 and TRBJ2-2; no definite D call. V shed 3 bases and J shed 0 bases, with 8 bases lying between them. This CDR3 spans 15 amino acids. Germline V lookup: CDR1 MNHEY, CDR2 SMNVEV (reference sequence). The CDR3 here is CASSFGASNTGELFF. CDR3 nucleotides: TGTGCCAGCAGTTTTGGAGCTTCGAACACCGGGGAGCTGTTTTTT.

The table lists this clonotype with many counts. The V call is TRBV12-3 or TRBV12-4, the J call TRBJ2-1, with D perhaps being TRBD1 or TRBD2 (6 bases each). This CDR3 spans 14 amino acids. V was shortened by 8 bases and J by 1 base, with 12 bases between the two germline ends. The CDR3 coding sequence is TGTGCCAGCCCGCGAGGGGGGTCCTACAATGAGCAGTTCTTC. This translates into CASPRGGSYNEQFF.

The table lists this clonotype with many counts. An end of the junction differs from the germline gene, which may be a read error. V is TRBV5-1 and J is TRBJ2-1; the match to TRBD2 covers 12 bases. The CDR3 runs 14 residues. In germline, CDR1 is SGHRS, CDR2 YFSETQ. The CDR3 loop reads CASSLAGGGNEQFF. As DNA, the CDR3 is TGTGCCAGCAGTCTAGCGGGAGGGGGCAATGAGCAGTTCTTC.

The chain joins TRBV5-1 to TRBJ2-1, with D maybe TRBD2 (7 bases). Judging by the DNA end, TRBJ2-7 fits better; the J call may be wrong. The CDR3 runs to 18 residues. Germline V CDR1 and CDR2: SGHRS, YFSETQ. Here the CDR3 reads CASSVTGSSGGPYNEQYF. The CDR3 DNA sequence: TGCGCCAGCAGCGTAACGGGCTCTTCGGGGGGCCCTTACAATGAGCAGTACTTC.

The V gene is TRBV20-1, the J gene TRBJ1-1, with D hard to call. There are 13 residues in the CDR3. Per germline, CDR1 DFQATT and CDR2 SNEGSKA (reference sequence). The germline V and J ends were trimmed by 3 bases and 0 bases, with 8 bases remaining between them. CDR3 protein: CSARGSLNTEAFF. The CDR3 nucleotides read TGCAGTGCTAGGGGCAGTTTGAACACTGAAGCTTTCTTT.

This clonotype was observed a handful of times. The V gene is TRBV4-1, the J gene TRBJ2-5; D perhaps matches TRBD2 (7 bases). This CDR3 has 14 residues. The germline V and J ends were trimmed by 2 bases and 5 bases, with 12 bases remaining between them. The V gene's germline CDR1 is MGHRA and CDR2 YSYEKL. The chain's CDR3 is CASSQKGGVETQYF. CDR3 nucleotides: TGCGCCAGCAGCCAAAAGGGGGGGGTCGAGACCCAGTACTTC.

This clonotype was detected a few times. The rearrangement links TRBV20-1 to TRBJ1-4, with a tentative D call TRBD1 (5 bases). The length of the CDR3 is 14 residues. Germline CDR1 and CDR2: DFQATT and SNEGSKA (reference sequence). V was trimmed by 1 base and J by 3 bases, leaving 9 bases between them. This CDR3 is CSARVQDPNEKLFF. In DNA, the CDR3 is TGCAGTGCTAGAGTACAGGATCCTAATGAAAAACTGTTTTTT.

The V call is TRBV28, the J call TRBJ1-4; D remains ambiguous. Looked up from germline, CDR1 is MDHEN and CDR2 is SYDVKM. This CDR3 contains 13 residues. Trimming pared 4 bases from V and 4 bases from J, leaving 7 bases between. CDR3 protein: CASSSLYNEKLFF. CDR3 coding DNA: TGTGCCAGCAGTTCCCTTTATAATGAAAAACTGTTTTTT.